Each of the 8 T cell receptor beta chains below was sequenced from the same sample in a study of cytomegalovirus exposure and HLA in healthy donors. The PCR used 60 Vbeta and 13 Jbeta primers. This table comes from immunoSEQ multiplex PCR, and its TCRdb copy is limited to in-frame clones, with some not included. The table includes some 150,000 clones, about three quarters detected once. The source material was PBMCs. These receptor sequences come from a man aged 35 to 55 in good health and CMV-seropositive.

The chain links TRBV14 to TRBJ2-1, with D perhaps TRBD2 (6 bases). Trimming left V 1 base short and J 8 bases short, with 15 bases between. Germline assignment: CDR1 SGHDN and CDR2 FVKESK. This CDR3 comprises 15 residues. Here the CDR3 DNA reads TGTGCCAGCAGCCAAGGGGACCTAGCGAGCTATGAGCAGTTCTTC. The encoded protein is CASSQGDLASYEQFF.

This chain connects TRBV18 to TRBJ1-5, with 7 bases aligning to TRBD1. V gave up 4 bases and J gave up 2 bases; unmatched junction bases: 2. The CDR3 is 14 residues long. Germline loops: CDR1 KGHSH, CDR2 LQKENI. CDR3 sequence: CASSQGAGNQPQHF. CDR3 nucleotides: TGTGCCAGCTCACAGGGGGCTGGCAATCAGCCCCAGCATTTT.

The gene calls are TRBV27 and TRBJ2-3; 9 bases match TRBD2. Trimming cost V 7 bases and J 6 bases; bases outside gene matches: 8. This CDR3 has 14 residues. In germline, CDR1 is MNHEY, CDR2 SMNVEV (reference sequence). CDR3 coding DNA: TGTGCCAGCACGCGTAGCGGGAGTTGGGATACGCAGTATTTT. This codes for CASTRSGSWDTQYF.

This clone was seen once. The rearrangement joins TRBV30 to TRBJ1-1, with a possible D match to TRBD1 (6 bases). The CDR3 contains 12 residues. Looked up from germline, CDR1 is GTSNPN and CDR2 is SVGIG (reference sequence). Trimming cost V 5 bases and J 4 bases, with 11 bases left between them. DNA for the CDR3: TGTGCCTGGGAAACAGGGTTCACTGAAGCTTTCTTT. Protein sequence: CAWETGFTEAFF.

This chain's CDR3 is CAVGQGAGGYTF. CDR3 nucleotides: TGTGCCGTGGGCCAGGGGGCTGGCGGCTACACCTTC. V gene TRBV28 combines with J gene TRBJ1-2, with 8 nucleotides matching TRBD1. The CDR3 sequence is 12 residues long. V trimming: 11 bases; J trimming: 8 bases; junction bases outside the gene matches: 10. The V gene's germline CDR1 is MDHEN and CDR2 SYDVKM.

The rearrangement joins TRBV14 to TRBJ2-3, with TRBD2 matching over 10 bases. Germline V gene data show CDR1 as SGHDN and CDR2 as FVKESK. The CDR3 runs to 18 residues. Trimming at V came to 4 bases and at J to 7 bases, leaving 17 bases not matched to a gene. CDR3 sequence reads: CASSPSWGRTSGPNTQYF. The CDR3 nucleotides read TGTGCCAGCAGCCCTTCCTGGGGGCGGACTAGCGGTCCAAATACGCAGTATTTT.

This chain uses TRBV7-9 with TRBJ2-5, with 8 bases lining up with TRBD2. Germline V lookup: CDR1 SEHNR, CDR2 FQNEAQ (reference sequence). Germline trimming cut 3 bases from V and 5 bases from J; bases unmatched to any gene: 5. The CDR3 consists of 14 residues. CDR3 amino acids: CASSFAGGAETQYF. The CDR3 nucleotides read TGTGCCAGCAGCTTTGCGGGAGGCGCGGAGACCCAGTACTTC.

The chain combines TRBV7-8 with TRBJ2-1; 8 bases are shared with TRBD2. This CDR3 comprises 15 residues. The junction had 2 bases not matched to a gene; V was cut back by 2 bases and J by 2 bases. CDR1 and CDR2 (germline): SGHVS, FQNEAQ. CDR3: CASSLTGGTYNEQFF. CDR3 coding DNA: TGTGCCAGCAGCTTAACGGGAGGGACCTACAATGAGCAGTTCTTC.